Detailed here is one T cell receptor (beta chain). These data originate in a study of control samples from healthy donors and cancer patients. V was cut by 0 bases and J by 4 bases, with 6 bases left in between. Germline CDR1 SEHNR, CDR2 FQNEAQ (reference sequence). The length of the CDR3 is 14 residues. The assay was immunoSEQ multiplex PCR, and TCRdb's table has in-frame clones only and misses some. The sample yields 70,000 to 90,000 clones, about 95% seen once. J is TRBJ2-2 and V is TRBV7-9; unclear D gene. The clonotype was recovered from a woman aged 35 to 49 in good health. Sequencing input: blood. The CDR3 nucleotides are TGTGCCAGCAGCTTAGCCAGGTCCACCGGGGAGCTGTTTTTT. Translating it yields CASSLARSTGELFF.